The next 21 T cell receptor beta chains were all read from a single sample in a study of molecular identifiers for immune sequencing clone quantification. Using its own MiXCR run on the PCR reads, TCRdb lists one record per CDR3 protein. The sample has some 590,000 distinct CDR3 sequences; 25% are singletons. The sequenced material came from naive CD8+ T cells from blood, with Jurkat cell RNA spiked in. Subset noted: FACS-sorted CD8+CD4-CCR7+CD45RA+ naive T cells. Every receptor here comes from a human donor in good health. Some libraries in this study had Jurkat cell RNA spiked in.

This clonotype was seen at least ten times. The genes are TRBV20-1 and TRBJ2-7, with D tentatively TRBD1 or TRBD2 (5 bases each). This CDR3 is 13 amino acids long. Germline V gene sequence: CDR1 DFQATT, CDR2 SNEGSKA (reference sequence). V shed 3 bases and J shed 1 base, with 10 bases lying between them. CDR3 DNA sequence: TGCAGTGCTAGCTGGGACGGGTCCTACGAGCAGTACTTC. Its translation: CSASWDGSYEQYF.

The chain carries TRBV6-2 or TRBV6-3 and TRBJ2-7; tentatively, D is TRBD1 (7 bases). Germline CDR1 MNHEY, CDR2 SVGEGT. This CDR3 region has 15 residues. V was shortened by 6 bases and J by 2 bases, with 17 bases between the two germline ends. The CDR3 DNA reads TGTGCCAGCAGCTTCCTTCAGGGGGAGGCCTACGAGCAGTACTTC. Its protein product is CASSFLQGEAYEQYF.

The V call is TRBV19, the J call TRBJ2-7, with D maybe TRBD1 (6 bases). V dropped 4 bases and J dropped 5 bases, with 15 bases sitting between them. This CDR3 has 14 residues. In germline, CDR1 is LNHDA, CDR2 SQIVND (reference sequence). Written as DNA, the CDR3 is TGTGCCAGTAGTACACAGGGCGGAGGCCACGAGCAGTACTTC. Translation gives CASSTQGGGHEQYF.

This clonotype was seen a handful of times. In nucleotides, the CDR3 is TGTGCCAGCAGCCTTTATAGCGGAGGATACAATGAGCAGTTCTTC. Translation: CASSLYSGGYNEQFF. V gene TRBV12-3 or TRBV12-4 combines with J gene TRBJ2-1; tentative D call: TRBD2 (6 bases). The CDR3 runs to 15 residues. Trimming removed 6 bases from V and 4 bases from J, with 16 bases in between.

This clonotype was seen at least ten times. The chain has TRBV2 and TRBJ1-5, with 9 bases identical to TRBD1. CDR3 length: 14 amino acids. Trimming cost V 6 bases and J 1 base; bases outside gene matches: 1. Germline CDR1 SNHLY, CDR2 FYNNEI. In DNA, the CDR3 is TGTGCCAGCAGGGGGACAGGGAGCAATCAGCCCCAGCATTTT. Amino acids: CASRGTGSNQPQHF.

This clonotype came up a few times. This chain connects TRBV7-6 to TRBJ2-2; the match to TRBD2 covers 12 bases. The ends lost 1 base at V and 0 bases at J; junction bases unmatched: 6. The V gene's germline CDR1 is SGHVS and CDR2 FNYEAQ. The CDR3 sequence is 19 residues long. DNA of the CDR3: TGTGCCAGCAGCTTAGGGCTACTAGCGGGGGGCCCGAACACCGGGGAGCTGTTTTTT. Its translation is CASSLGLLAGGPNTGELFF.

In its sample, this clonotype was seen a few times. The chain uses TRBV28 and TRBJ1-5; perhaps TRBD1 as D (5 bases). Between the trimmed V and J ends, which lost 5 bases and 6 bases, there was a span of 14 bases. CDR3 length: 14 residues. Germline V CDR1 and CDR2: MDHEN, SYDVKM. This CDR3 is CASSTVGGSQPQHF. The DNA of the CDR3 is TGTGCCAGCAGTACAGTTGGGGGTTCTCAGCCCCAGCATTTT. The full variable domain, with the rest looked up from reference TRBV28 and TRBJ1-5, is DVKVTQSSRYLVKRTGEKVFLECVQDMDHENMFWYRQDPGLGLRLIYFSYDVKMKEKGDIPEGYSVSREKKERFSLILESASTNQTSMYLCASSTVGGSQPQHFGDGTRLSIL.

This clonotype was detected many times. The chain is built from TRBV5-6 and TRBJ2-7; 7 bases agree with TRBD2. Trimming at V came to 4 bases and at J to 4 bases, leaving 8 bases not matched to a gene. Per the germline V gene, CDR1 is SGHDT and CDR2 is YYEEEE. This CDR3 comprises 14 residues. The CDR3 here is CASSKAGYRYEQYF. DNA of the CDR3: TGTGCCAGCAGCAAAGCGGGATACCGATACGAGCAGTACTTC. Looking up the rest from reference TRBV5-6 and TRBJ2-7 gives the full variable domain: DAGVTQSPTHLIKTRGQQVTLRCSPKSGHDTVSWYQQALGQGPQFIFQYYEEEERQRGNFPDRFSGHQFPNYSSELNVNALLLGDSALYLCASSKAGYRYEQYFGPGTRLTVT.

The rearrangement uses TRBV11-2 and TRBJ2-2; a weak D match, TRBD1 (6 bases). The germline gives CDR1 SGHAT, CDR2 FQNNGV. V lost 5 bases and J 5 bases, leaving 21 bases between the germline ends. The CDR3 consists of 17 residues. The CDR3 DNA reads TGTGCCAGCAGCACACCCTCCAGGGGTCGGAAAACCGGGGAGCTGTTTTTT. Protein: CASSTPSRGRKTGELFF.

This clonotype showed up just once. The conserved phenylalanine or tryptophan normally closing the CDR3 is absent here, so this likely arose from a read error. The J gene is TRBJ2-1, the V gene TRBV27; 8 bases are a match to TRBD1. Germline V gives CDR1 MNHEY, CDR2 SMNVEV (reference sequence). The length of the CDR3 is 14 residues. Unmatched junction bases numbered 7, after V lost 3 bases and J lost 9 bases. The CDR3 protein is CASSFSGGEGEQFS. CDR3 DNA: TGTGCCAGCAGTTTTTCAGGGGGCGAGGGTGAGCAGTTCTCC.

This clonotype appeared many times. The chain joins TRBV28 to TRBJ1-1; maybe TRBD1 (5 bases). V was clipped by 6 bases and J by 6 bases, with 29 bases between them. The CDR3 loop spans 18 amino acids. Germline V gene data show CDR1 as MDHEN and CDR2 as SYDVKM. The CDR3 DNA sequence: TGTGCCAGCAGCCCACTACCGGGCGGACAAGAATTTCGGTCTGAAGCTTTCTTT. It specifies CASSPLPGGQEFRSEAFF.

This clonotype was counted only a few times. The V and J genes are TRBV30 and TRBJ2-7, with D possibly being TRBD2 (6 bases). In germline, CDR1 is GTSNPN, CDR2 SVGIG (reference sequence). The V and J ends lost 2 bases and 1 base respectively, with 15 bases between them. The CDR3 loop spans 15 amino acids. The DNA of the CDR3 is TGTGCCTGGAGTCCCGGGAATAGCGGTTCCTACGAGCAGTACTTC. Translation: CAWSPGNSGSYEQYF.

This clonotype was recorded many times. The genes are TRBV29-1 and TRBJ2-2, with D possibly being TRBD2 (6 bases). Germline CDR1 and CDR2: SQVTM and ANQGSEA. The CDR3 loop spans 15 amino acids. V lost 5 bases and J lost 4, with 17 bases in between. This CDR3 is CSVPGDRGVTGELFF. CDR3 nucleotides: TGCAGCGTTCCGGGAGACCGGGGAGTCACCGGGGAGCTGTTTTTT.

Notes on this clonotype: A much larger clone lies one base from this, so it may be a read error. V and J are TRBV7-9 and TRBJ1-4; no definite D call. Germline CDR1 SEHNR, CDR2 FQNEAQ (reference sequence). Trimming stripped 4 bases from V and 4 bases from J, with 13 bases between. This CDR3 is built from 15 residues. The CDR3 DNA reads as TGTGCCAGCAGCTCTGGTGGCAGACTTAATGAAAAACTGTTTTTT. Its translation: CASSSGGRLNEKLFF.

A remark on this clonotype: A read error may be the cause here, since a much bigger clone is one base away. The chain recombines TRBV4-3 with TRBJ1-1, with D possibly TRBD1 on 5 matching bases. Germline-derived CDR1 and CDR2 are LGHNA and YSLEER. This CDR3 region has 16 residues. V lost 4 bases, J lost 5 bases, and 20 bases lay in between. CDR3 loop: CASSRDRQIQGTEAFF. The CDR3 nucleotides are TGCGCCAGCAGCCGAGACCGACAGATACAAGGTACTGAAGCTTTCTTT.

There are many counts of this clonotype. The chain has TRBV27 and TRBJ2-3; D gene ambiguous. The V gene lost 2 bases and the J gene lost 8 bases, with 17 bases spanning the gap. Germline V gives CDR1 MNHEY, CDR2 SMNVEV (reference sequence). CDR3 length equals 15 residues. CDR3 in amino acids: CASSLKSRFFPTQYF. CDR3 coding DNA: TGTGCCAGCAGTTTAAAGTCCCGGTTCTTCCCTACGCAGTATTTT.

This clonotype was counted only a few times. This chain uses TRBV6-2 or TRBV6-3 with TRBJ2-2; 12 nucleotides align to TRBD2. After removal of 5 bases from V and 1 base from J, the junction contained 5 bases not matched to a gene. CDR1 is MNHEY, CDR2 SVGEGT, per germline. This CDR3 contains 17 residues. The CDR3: CASSPRTSGMNTGELFF. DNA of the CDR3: TGTGCCAGCAGTCCCAGGACTAGCGGGATGAACACCGGGGAGCTGTTTTTT.

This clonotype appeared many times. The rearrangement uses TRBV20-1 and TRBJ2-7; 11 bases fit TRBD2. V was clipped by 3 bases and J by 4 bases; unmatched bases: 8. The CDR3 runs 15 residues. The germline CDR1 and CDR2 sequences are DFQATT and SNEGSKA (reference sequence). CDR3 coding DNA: TGCAGTGCTAGGACGAGGCTAGCGGGAGGATACGAGCAGTACTTC. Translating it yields CSARTRLAGGYEQYF.

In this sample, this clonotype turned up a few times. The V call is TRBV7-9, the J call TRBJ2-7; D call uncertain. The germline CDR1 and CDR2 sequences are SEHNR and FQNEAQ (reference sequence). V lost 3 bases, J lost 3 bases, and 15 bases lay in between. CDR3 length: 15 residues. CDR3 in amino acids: CASSFSAGSLYEQYF. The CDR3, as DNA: TGTGCCAGCAGCTTTTCCGCAGGATCCCTCTACGAGCAGTACTTC. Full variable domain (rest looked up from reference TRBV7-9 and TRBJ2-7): DTGVSQNPRHKITKRGQNVTFRCDPISEHNRLYWYRQTLGQGPEFLTYFQNEAQLEKSRLLSDRFSAERPKGSFSTLEIQRTEQGDSAMYLCASSFSAGSLYEQYFGPGTRLTVT.

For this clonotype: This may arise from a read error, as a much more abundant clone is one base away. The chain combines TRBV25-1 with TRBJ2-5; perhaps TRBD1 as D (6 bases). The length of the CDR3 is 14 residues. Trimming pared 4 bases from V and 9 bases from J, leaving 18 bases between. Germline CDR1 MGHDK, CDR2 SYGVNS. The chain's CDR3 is CASSASSGVEPQYF. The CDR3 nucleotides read TGTGCCAGCAGTGCCTCCTCAGGGGTGGAGCCCCAGTACTTC.

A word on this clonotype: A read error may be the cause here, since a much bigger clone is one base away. In DNA form, the CDR3 reads TGTGCCTGGACGCTGCTCGGGGAAACTGAAGCTTTCTTT. Translated, it gives CAWTLLGETEAFF. The genes are TRBV30 and TRBJ1-1; D gene ambiguous. Trimming took off 4 bases at V and 5 bases at J, with 14 bases between the two ends. CDR1 and CDR2 from the germline V gene are GTSNPN and SVGIG (reference sequence). The CDR3 is made up of 13 amino acids.